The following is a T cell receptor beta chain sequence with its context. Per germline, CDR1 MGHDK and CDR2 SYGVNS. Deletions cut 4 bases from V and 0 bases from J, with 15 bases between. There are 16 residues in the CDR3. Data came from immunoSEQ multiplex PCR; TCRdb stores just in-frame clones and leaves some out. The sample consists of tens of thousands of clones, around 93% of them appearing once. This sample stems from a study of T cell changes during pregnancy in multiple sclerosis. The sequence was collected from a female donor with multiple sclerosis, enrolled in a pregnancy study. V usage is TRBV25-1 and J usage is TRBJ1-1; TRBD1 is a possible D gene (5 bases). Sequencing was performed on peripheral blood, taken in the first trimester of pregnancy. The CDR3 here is CASSGLGGAMNTEAFF. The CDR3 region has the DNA TGTGCCAGCAGTGGGCTAGGAGGGGCTATGAACACTGAAGCTTTCTTT.